This TCR beta chain emerged from a study of blood T cell repertoires in COVID-19. Study at large: Some COVID-19 samples were acute and others convalescent; all came from the United States, Italy and Spain. Nucleic acid was either cDNA or gDNA, and it came from T cells, B-cell-depleted T cells, or PBMCs.

Clones were sequenced by immunoSEQ multiplex PCR, and TCRdb holds only the in-frame ones, with some missing. The sample carries roughly 280,000 clones, less than 90% recorded once. Sequenced: peripheral blood. The sequence was collected from a man between 60 and 75 years old with acute or convalescent COVID-19.

The CDR3 region has the DNA TGTGCCTGGAGGGCCCAGGGATACACTGAAGCTTTCTTT. This codes for CAWRAQGYTEAFF. The V call is TRBV30, the J call TRBJ1-1, with a tentative D call TRBD1 (5 bases). The CDR3 extends over 13 amino acids. The germline V gene has CDR1 GTSNPN and CDR2 SVGIG (reference sequence). The ends were cut back, 3 bases at V and 3 bases at J, with 11 bases in the middle.